This T cell receptor (beta chain) was captured by sequencing in a study of T cells after yellow fever vaccination. Study results and caveats: Clonotype sharing between CD4 and CD8 compartments was small.

TCRdb ran MiXCR on the 5' RACE reads and lists one entry per CDR3 protein. This sample carries some 560,000 distinct CDR3 sequences, 15% to 20% of them seen once, and the ten largest clones take roughly 13%. This clonotype was detected once. Its antigen is unidentified. At one end the junction does not follow the germline gene, possibly because of a read error. The CDR3 has 15 residues. CDR1 and CDR2 from the germline V gene are SGHAT and FQNNGV. The rearrangement joins TRBV11-2 to TRBJ2-1, with TRBD2 matching over 9 bases. Sequenced here: PBMCs, sampled 15 days after the yellow fever booster vaccination. The clonotype comes from a man aged 30-40 years who received the YFV17D yellow fever vaccine. CDR3 DNA: TGTTCCAGCAGCTTAGGAGCGGGAGGCTCCAATGAGCAGTTCTTC. Translation gives CSSSLGAGGSNEQFF.